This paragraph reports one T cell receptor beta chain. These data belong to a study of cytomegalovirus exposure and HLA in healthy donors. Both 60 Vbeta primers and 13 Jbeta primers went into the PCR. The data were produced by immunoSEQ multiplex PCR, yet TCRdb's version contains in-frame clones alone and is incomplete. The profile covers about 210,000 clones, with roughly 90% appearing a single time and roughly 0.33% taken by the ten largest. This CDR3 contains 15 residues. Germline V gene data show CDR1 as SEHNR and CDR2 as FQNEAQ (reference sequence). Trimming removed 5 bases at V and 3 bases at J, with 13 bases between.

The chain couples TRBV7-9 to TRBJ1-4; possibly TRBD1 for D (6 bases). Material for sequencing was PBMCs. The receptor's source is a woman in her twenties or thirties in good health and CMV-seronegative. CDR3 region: CASSGYRESNEKLFF. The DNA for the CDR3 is TGTGCCAGCAGCGGGTACAGGGAATCTAATGAAAAACTGTTTTTT. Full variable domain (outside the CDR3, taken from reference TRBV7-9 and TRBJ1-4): DTGVSQNPRHKITKRGQNVTFRCDPISEHNRLYWYRQTLGQGPEFLTYFQNEAQLEKSRLLSDRFSAERPKGSFSTLEIQRTEQGDSAMYLCASSGYRESNEKLFFGSGTQLSVL.